These 17 T cell receptor beta chains originate from one sample sequenced in a study of cytomegalovirus exposure and HLA in healthy donors. Both 60 Vbeta primers and 13 Jbeta primers went into the PCR. Assay: immunoSEQ multiplex PCR; the TCRdb copy retains only in-frame clones and omits some. The sample yields approximately 160,000 clones, 77% seen once. Sequenced material: PBMCs. Receptors were obtained from a woman aged 40-49 years in good health and CMV-seropositive.

The chain employs TRBV7-6 and TRBJ1-3; D not certain. Trimming removed 4 bases at V and 7 bases at J, with 14 bases between. This CDR3 contains 14 residues. Germline V gene sequence: CDR1 SGHVS, CDR2 FNYEAQ. CDR3 amino acids: CASSSTSPGNTIYF. Written as DNA, the CDR3 is TGTGCCAGCAGCTCGACATCCCCGGGGAACACCATATATTTT.

This clone was detected only once. V gene TRBV7-2 combines with J gene TRBJ2-7, with D perhaps matching TRBD1 (6 bases). CDR1 is SGHTA and CDR2 is FQGNSA in the germline V gene. The CDR3 spans 14 residues. The V end was cut by 1 base, the J end by 6 bases, with 13 bases between. In nucleotides, the CDR3 is TGTGCCAGCAGCTTAGACCCAGGGGTGTCCGAGCAGTACTTC. Protein sequence: CASSLDPGVSEQYF.

This clone was seen only once. This sequence joins TRBV2 and TRBJ2-1; perhaps TRBD2 as D (6 bases). The CDR3 is made up of 15 amino acids. V was clipped by 1 base and J by 3 bases, with 10 bases between them. The germline CDR1 and CDR2 sequences are SNHLY and FYNNEI. The CDR3 bases are TGTGCCAGCAGTGAAGAAGCGACTAGCTACAATGAGCAGTTCTTC. It specifies CASSEEATSYNEQFF.

V usage is TRBV7-7 and J usage is TRBJ1-5; no clear D gene. Germline V gene sequence: CDR1 SSHAT, CDR2 FNYEAQ (reference sequence). This CDR3 comprises 18 residues. V lost 0 bases and J 4 bases, leaving 19 bases between the germline ends. CDR3 amino acids: CASSLALVEMAHNQPQHF. CDR3 in DNA: TGTGCCAGCAGCTTAGCGCTGGTGGAGATGGCCCATAATCAGCCCCAGCATTTT.

Details on this clone: The junction shows a germline mismatch at one end, possibly a read error. The V gene is TRBV18, the J gene TRBJ2-2; TRBD2 matches at 13 bases. Germline CDR1 KGHSH, CDR2 LQKENI. The CDR3 covers 16 residues. DNA of the CDR3: TGTACCAGCGAAGGACTAGCGGGAGAGAACACCGGGGAGCTGTTTTTT. Residues: CTSEGLAGENTGELFF.

This clone turned up a few times. The chain couples TRBV30 to TRBJ2-2; 10 bases match TRBD2. J gave up 5 bases and V 8 bases, and 5 bases lay outside the gene matches. The germline gives CDR1 GTSNPN, CDR2 SVGIG (reference sequence). The CDR3 is made up of 13 amino acids. CDR3 DNA sequence: TGTGCCGCAACTAGCGGGAATACCGGGGAGCTGTTTTTT. Its translation is CAATSGNTGELFF. Complete variable domain (other parts from reference TRBV30 and TRBJ2-2): SQTIHQWPATLVQPVGSPLSLECTVEGTSNPNLYWYRQAAGRGLQLLFYSVGIGQISSEVPQNLSASRPQDRQFILSSKKLLLSDSGFYLCAATSGNTGELFFGEGSRLTVL.

This clone was counted only a few times. CDR3 sequence: CASTPPGGGGYTF. CDR3 DNA: TGTGCCAGCACCCCTCCAGGGGGCGGTGGCTACACCTTC. The chain recombines TRBV6-6 with TRBJ1-2; 8 bases are a match to TRBD1. CDR3 length: 13 residues. CDR1 is MNHNY, CDR2 SVGAGI, per germline (reference sequence). The V gene end was trimmed by 7 bases and the J gene end by 7 bases; junction bases not matched to a gene: 8.

This clone was found many times. Written as DNA, the CDR3 is TGTGCCATCAGTGACCCTTCACGTAGAGCCTACGAGCAGTACTTC. Residues: CAISDPSRRAYEQYF. The V gene is TRBV10-3, the J gene TRBJ2-7; the D is unclear. This CDR3 has 15 residues. The germline CDR1 and CDR2 sequences are ENHRY and SYGVKD. Trimming stripped 3 bases from V and 2 bases from J, with 14 bases between.

The chain recombines TRBV5-1 with TRBJ2-1; 14 nucleotides line up with TRBD2. The CDR3 contains 17 residues. V dropped 4 bases and J dropped 6; count of bases not matched to a gene: 9. In germline, CDR1 is SGHRS, CDR2 YFSETQ. The CDR3 loop reads CASSPGLAGAHINEQFF. The CDR3, as DNA: TGCGCCAGCAGCCCGGGACTAGCGGGGGCACACATCAATGAGCAGTTCTTC.

The CDR3 DNA sequence: TGTGCCAGCAGCTTAGGAGCAGGGGGCCACTATGGCTACACCTTC. It is translated as CASSLGAGGHYGYTF. The rearrangement links TRBV7-9 to TRBJ1-2; 8 positions agree with TRBD1. The CDR3 sequence is 15 residues long. The germline V gene encodes CDR1 SEHNR and CDR2 FQNEAQ (reference sequence). Trimming took 1 base from V and 3 from J; bases not matched to a gene: 4. Complete variable domain (other parts from reference TRBV7-9 and TRBJ1-2): DTGVSQNPRHKITKRGQNVTFRCDPISEHNRLYWYRQTLGQGPEFLTYFQNEAQLEKSRLLSDRFSAERPKGSFSTLEIQRTEQGDSAMYLCASSLGAGGHYGYTFGSGTRLTVV.

The chain has TRBV9 and TRBJ2-3; 7 bases fit TRBD1. J gave up 0 bases and V 4 bases, and 11 bases lay outside the gene matches. This CDR3 contains 17 residues. CDR1 is SGDLS and CDR2 is YYNGEE in the germline V gene. Here the CDR3 reads CASSLRQGQLSTDTQYF. CDR3 DNA: TGTGCCAGCAGCTTACGGCAGGGACAGCTTAGCACAGATACGCAGTATTTT.

This chain joins TRBV7-9 and TRBJ1-4; D not certain. Germline CDR1 reads SEHNR; CDR2 reads FQNEAQ (reference sequence). There are 12 residues in the CDR3. V lost 4 bases and J 5 bases, leaving 5 bases between the germline ends. The chain's CDR3 is CASSSGNEKLFF. CDR3 sequence (DNA): TGTGCCAGCAGCTCCGGGAATGAAAAACTGTTTTTT.

The chain joins TRBV27 to TRBJ1-2; D remains ambiguous. Looked up from germline, CDR1 is MNHEY and CDR2 is SMNVEV (reference sequence). This CDR3 has 15 amino acids. V was clipped by 2 bases and J by 1 base, with 11 bases between them. The CDR3 loop is CASSLKREGNYGYTF. As DNA, the CDR3 is TGTGCCAGCAGTTTAAAAAGGGAGGGTAACTATGGCTACACCTTC.

This clone showed up just once. This chain uses TRBV30 with TRBJ2-3; the D gene is possibly TRBD2 (6 bases). The V gene's germline CDR1 is GTSNPN and CDR2 SVGIG (reference sequence). V was cut by 2 bases and J by 1 base, with 16 bases left in between. This CDR3 is 16 amino acids long. The CDR3 DNA reads TGTGCCTGGAGTATCCTCTCCGGGACTCGCACAGATACGCAGTATTTT. This sequence encodes CAWSILSGTRTDTQYF.

This clone was seen only once. The gene calls are TRBV29-1 and TRBJ1-2; maybe TRBD1 (5 bases). The CDR3 loop spans 12 amino acids. V was cut by 5 bases and J by 4 bases, with 11 bases left in between. Germline CDR1 reads SQVTM; CDR2 reads ANQGSEA. CDR3 nucleotide sequence: TGCAGCGTTTCCAGGGAAGCCTATGGCTACACCTTC. Translating it yields CSVSREAYGYTF. Together with reference TRBV29-1 and TRBJ1-2, the CDR3 gives the full variable domain: SAVISQKPSRDICQRGTSLTIQCQVDSQVTMMFWYRQQPGQSLTLIATANQGSEATYESGFVIDKFPISRPNLTFSTLTVSNMSPEDSSIYLCSVSREAYGYTFGSGTRLTVV.

The gene calls are TRBV5-1 and TRBJ2-5; possible D gene TRBD1, 5 bases. Trimming stripped 0 bases from V and 4 bases from J, with 13 bases between. CDR1 is SGHRS, CDR2 YFSETQ, per germline. This CDR3 has 15 residues. The CDR3 DNA follows: TGCGCCAGCAGCTTGGAGGTGGGGCCAGGAGAGACCCAGTACTTC. Translation gives CASSLEVGPGETQYF.

This clone was seen ten or more times. This sequence joins TRBV5-4 and TRBJ2-7; 7 bases align to TRBD1. The CDR3 contains 14 residues. Trimming at V came to 0 bases and at J to 1 base, leaving 1 base not matched to a gene. Per the germline V gene, CDR1 is SGHNT and CDR2 is YYREEE (reference sequence). CDR3 sequence: CASSLGDRSYEQYF. The CDR3 DNA reads as TGTGCCAGCAGCTTGGGGGACAGATCCTACGAGCAGTACTTC. Variable domain in full (rest from reference TRBV5-4 and TRBJ2-7): ETGVTQSPTHLIKTRGQQVTLRCSSQSGHNTVSWYQQALGQGPQFIFQYYREEENGRGNFPPRFSGLQFPNYSSELNVNALELDDSALYLCASSLGDRSYEQYFGPGTRLTVT.